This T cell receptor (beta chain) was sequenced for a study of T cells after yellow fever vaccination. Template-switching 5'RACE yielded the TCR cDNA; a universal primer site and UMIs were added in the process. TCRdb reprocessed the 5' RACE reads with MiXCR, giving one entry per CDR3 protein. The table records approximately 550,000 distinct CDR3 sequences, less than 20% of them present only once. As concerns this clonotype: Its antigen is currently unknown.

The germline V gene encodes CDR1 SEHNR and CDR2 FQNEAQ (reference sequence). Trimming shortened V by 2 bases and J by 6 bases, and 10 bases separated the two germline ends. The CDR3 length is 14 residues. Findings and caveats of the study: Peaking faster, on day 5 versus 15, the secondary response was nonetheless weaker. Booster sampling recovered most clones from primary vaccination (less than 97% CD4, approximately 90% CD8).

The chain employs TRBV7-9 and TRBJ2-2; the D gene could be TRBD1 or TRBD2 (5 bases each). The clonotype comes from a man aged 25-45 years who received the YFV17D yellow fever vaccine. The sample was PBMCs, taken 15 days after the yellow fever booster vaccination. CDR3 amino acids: CASSLSGPPGELFF. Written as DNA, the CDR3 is TGTGCCAGCAGCTTATCGGGACCCCCCGGGGAGCTGTTTTTT. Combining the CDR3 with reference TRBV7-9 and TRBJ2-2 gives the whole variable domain DTGVSQNPRHKITKRGQNVTFRCDPISEHNRLYWYRQTLGQGPEFLTYFQNEAQLEKSRLLSDRFSAERPKGSFSTLEIQRTEQGDSAMYLCASSLSGPPGELFFGEGSRLTVL.